This entry describes one T cell receptor beta chain. Other nucleotide sequences from this sample produce the same CDR3. Some clones are missing from TCRdb's copy, which holds only in-frame ones; the method was immunoSEQ multiplex PCR. The table lists roughly 160,000 clones, approximately 85% of them singletons. The CDR3 consists of 13 residues. The germline CDR1 and CDR2 sequences are LGHDT and YNNKEL (reference sequence). V lost 8 bases, J lost 10 bases, and 6 bases stayed unmatched. The data were taken from a study of blood T cell repertoires in COVID-19. The chain carries TRBV3-1 (or the pseudogene TRBV3-2) and TRBJ2-1, with 12 positions matching TRBD2. The specimen sequenced was peripheral blood. The sequence came from a man aged 40-49 years with acute or convalescent COVID-19. The chain's CDR3 is CASRGLAGIEQFF. As DNA, the CDR3 is TGTGCCAGCCGTGGACTAGCGGGGATAGAGCAGTTCTTC.